Listed below are T cell receptor beta chains from one sample, sequenced in a study of T cell responses to AZD1222 COVID-19 vaccine. Clones were sequenced by immunoSEQ multiplex PCR, and TCRdb holds only the in-frame ones, with some missing. Of over 150,000 clones detected, roughly 94% appear once; the ten largest clones hold roughly 1.7%. Sequencing used peripheral blood, obtained 28 days after the second AZD1222 dose. The receptors originated from an adult who received the AZD1222 COVID-19 vaccine. CDR3s include the opening cysteine and the closing phenylalanine or tryptophan. Each record gives: J gene, clone size, D gene, V gene, CDR3 protein, CDR3 DNA. A D gene is named only where the DNA matches it firmly. The size entry is marked missing in some rows and otherwise reads once, few, many or a size class.

TRBJ1-1 NA TRBD1 TRBV30 CARSDRANTEAFF TGTGCCCGCTCGGACAGGGCGAACACTGAAGCTTTCTTT
TRBJ1-2 NA TRBD1 TRBV19 CASSSARDRVHGYTF TGTGCCAGTAGTAGCGCCCGGGACAGGGTACATGGCTACACCTTC
TRBJ1-3 NA NA TRBV5-1 CASSLETSSGNTIYF TGCGCCAGCAGCTTGGAGACAAGCTCTGGAAACACCATATATTTT
TRBJ1-1 NA NA TRBV29-1 CSVATVEAFF TGCAGCGTGGCTACAGTTGAAGCTTTCTTT
TRBJ2-3 NA TRBD1 TRBV24-1 CATTDGRGPDTQYF TGTGCCACCACCGACGGCAGGGGGCCAGATACGCAGTATTTT
TRBJ1-5 NA TRBD1 TRBV2 CASRGTGAGQPQHF TGTGCCAGCAGAGGGACAGGGGCTGGGCAGCCCCAGCATTTT
TRBJ2-5 NA TRBD2 TRBV7-2 CASSLGLAGRETQYF TGTGCCAGCAGCTTGGGACTAGCGGGAAGAGAGACCCAGTACTTC
TRBJ1-1 NA NA TRBV6-5 CATTRVGGAAFF TGTGCCACCACACGGGTCGGGGGGGCTGCTTTCTTT
TRBJ1-6 NA NA TRBV7-2 CASSLEVEVSPLHF TGTGCCAGCAGCTTAGAGGTCGAAGTCTCACCCCTCCACTTT
TRBJ1-2 NA NA TRBV19 CASIASGNSYGYTF TGTGCCAGTATAGCGTCAGGGAATTCCTATGGCTACACCTTC
TRBJ2-7 NA TRBD1 TRBV7-3 CASSLKGQGPYEQYF TGTGCCAGCAGCTTAAAGGGACAGGGTCCTTACGAGCAGTACTTC
TRBJ1-4 NA NA TRBV4-3 CASSQDNVMGAREEKLFF TGCGCCAGCAGCCAAGATAATGTAATGGGGGCGAGGGAGGAAAAACTGTTTTTT
TRBJ2-2 NA TRBD2 TRBV3-1/TRBV3-2 CASSQGGGTGELFF TGTGCCAGCAGCCAAGGGGGGGGTACCGGGGAGCTGTTTTTT
TRBJ2-3 NA TRBD2 TRBV6-5 CASSGTSGNRDTQYF TGTGCCAGCAGCGGGACTAGCGGGAATCGGGATACGCAGTATTTT
TRBJ1-1 NA NA TRBV19 CASSPGWTEAFF TGTGCCAGTAGTCCTGGGTGGACTGAAGCTTTCTTT
TRBJ1-3 NA NA TRBV7-7 CASSPQGSGNTIYF TGTGCCAGCAGCCCGCAGGGATCTGGAAACACCATATATTTT
TRBJ2-2 NA TRBD2 TRBV7-9 CASSPRGTTNTGELFF TGTGCCAGCAGCCCCCGGGGGACTACTAACACCGGGGAGCTGTTTTTT
TRBJ2-7 NA TRBD1 TRBV9 CASSVAGGDSYEQYF TGTGCCAGCAGCGTAGCAGGGGGCGACTCCTACGAGCAGTACTTC
TRBJ1-4 NA NA TRBV19 CASSLTPLIATNEKLFF TGTGCCAGTAGTCTCACGCCCTTGATTGCAACTAATGAAAAACTGTTTTTT
TRBJ1-5 NA NA TRBV6-5 CASSYSEGIQPQHF TGTGCCAGCAGTTACTCGGAGGGAATTCAGCCCCAGCATTTT
TRBJ1-2 NA TRBD1 TRBV28 CASRAGGHGYTF TGTGCCAGCAGGGCAGGGGGCCATGGCTACACCTTC
TRBJ2-1 NA TRBD2 TRBV24-1 CATSGLAGDPYNEQFF TGTGCCACCAGTGGGCTAGCGGGCGATCCATACAATGAGCAGTTCTTC
TRBJ2-1 NA NA TRBV6-5 CASSYGRAYNEQFF TGTGCCAGCAGTTATGGCAGGGCGTACAATGAGCAGTTCTTC
TRBJ1-1 NA NA TRBV29-1 CSVDRPLPKEAFF TGCAGCGTTGATAGGCCGCTACCAAAGGAAGCTTTCTTT
TRBJ1-1 NA NA TRBV18 CASSPGPNTEAFF TGTGCCAGCTCCCCCGGACCAAACACTGAAGCTTTCTTT
TRBJ2-2 NA NA TRBV6-1 CASSEGADWLNTGELFF TGTGCCAGCAGTGAAGGGGCTGATTGGTTGAACACCGGGGAGCTGTTTTTT
TRBJ1-2 NA TRBD1 TRBV19 CASNPDRGSGYTF TGTGCCAGTAATCCGGACAGGGGATCTGGCTACACCTTC
TRBJ2-5 once TRBD1 TRBV3-1/TRBV3-2 CASSQQTGWQETQYF TGTGCCAGCAGCCAACAGACAGGGTGGCAAGAGACCCAGTACTTC
TRBJ2-1 NA TRBD2 TRBV7-9 CASSSTQTSVHSYNEQFF TGTGCCAGCAGCTCAACCCAAACTAGCGTTCACTCCTACAATGAGCAGTTCTTC
TRBJ2-4 NA NA TRBV7-3 CASSLQAKNIQYF TGTGCCAGCAGCTTACAGGCCAAAAACATTCAGTACTTC
TRBJ2-1 NA TRBD2 TRBV24-1 CATSDQAVAGGIYNEQFF TGTGCCACCAGTGATCAGGCCGTAGCGGGAGGAATCTACAATGAGCAGTTCTTC
TRBJ1-1 NA NA TRBV7-9 CASSLRGPEEAFF TGTGCCAGCAGCTTAAGGGGACCGGAGGAAGCTTTCTTT
TRBJ1-1 NA TRBD1 TRBV2 CASSRETGTTEAFF TGTGCCAGCAGCCGAGAGACAGGGACGACTGAAGCTTTCTTT